This TCR beta chain was captured by sequencing in a study of blood T cells in healthy people across ages. Through a sample-barcoded 5' primer and a J-beta primer mix, a second PCR was run for roughly 7 to 11 cycles. Each CDR3 protein gets one entry after TCRdb re-called the 5' RACE reads with MiXCR. The sample carries about 1.6 million distinct CDR3 sequences, 30% to 35% recorded once. This CDR3 is 15 amino acids long. V gave up 6 bases and J gave up 0 bases, with 18 bases separating them. Germline CDR1 DFQATT, CDR2 SNEGSKA (reference sequence). The sequenced material came from blood. The rearrangement joins TRBV20-1 to TRBJ2-7; the D call may be TRBD1 or TRBD2 (6 bases each). The sequence came from a woman under 40 in good health. As DNA, the CDR3 is TGCAGTGCCTCGGGGGCAGGGGCAAACTCCTACGAGCAGTACTTC. The encoded protein is CSASGAGANSYEQYF.